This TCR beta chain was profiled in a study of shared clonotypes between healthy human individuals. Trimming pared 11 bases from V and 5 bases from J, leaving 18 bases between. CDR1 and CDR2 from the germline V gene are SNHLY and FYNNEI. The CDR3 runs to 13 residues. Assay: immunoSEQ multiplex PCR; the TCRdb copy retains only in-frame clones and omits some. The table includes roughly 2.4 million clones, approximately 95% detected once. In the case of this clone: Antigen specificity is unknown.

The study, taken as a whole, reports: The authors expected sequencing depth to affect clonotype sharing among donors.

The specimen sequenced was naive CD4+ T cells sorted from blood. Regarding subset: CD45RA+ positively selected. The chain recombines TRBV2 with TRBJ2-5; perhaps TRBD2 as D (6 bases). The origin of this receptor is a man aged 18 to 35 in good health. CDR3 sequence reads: CAAGSIRAETQYF. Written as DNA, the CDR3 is TGTGCCGCGGGGTCCATACGCGCGGAGACCCAGTACTTC.